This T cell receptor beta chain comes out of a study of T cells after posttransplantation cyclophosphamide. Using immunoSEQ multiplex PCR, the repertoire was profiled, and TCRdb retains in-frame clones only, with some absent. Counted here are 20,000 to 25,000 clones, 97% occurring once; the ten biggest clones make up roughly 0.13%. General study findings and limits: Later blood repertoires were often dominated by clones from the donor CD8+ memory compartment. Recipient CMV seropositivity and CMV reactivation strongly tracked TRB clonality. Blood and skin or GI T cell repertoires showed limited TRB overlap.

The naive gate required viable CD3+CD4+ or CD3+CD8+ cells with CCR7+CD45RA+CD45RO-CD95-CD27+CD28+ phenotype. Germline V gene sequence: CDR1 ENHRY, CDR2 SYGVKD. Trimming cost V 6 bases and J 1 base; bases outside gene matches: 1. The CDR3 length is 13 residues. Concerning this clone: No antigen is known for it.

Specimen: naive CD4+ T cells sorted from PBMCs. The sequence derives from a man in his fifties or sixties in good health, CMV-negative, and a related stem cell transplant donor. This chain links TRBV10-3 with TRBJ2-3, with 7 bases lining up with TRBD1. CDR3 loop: CAISQGGTDTQYF. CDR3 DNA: TGTGCCATCAGCCAGGGGGGCACAGATACGCAGTATTTT.